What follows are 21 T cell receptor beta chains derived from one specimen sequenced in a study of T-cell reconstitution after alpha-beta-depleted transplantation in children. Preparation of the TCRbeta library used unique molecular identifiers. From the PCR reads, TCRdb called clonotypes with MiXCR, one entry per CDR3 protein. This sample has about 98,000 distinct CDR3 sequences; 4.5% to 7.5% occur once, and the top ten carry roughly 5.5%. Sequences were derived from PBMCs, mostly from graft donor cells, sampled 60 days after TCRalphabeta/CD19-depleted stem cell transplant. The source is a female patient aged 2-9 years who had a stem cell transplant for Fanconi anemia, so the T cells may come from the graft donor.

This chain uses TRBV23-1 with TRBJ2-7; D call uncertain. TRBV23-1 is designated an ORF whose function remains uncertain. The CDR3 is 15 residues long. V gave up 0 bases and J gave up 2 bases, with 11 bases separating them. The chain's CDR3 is CASSQSLPLPYEQYF. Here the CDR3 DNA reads TGCGCCAGCAGTCAATCGCTACCGCTGCCCTACGAGCAGTACTTC.

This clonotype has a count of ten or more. This CDR3 reads CSASWGGANTGELFF. CDR3 DNA sequence: TGCAGTGCTTCCTGGGGGGGGGCGAACACCGGGGAGCTGTTTTTT. V gene TRBV20-1 combines with J gene TRBJ2-2; TRBD2 matches at 7 bases. The CDR3 covers 15 residues. Germline lookup yields CDR1 DFQATT and CDR2 SNEGSKA (reference sequence). Trimming removed 5 bases from V and 0 bases from J; junction bases left unmatched: 6.

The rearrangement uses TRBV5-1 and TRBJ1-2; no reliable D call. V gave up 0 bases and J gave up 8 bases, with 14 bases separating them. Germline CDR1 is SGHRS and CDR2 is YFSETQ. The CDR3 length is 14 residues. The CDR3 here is CASSLASGPTGYTF. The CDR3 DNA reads TGCGCCAGCAGCTTGGCGTCCGGCCCAACAGGCTACACCTTC.

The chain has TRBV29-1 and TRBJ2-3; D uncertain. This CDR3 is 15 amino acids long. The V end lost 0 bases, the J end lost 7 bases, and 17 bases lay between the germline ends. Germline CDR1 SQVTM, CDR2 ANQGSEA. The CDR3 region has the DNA TGCAGCGTTGAAGATCTCTCGATGAGGCATCATACGCAGTATTTT. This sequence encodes CSVEDLSMRHHTQYF.

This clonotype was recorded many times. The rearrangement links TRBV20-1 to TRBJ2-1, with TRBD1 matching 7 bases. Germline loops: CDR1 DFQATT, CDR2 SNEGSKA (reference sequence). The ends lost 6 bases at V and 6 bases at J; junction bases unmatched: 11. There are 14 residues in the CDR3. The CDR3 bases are TGCAGTGCCCCGCCGAGGACAGGTGGCAATGAGCAGTTCTTC. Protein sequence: CSAPPRTGGNEQFF.

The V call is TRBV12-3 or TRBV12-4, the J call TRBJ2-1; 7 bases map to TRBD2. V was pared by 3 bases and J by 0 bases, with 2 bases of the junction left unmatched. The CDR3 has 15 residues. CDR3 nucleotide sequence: TGTGCCAGCAGTTTGCGGGGGAGCTCCTACAATGAGCAGTTCTTC. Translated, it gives CASSLRGSSYNEQFF.

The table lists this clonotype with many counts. The CDR3 region has the DNA TGTGCCAGCACCAGGACTAGTCCCCACAATGAGCAGTTCTTC. Protein: CASTRTSPHNEQFF. The chain joins TRBV12-3 or TRBV12-4 to TRBJ2-1; 7 bases line up with TRBD2. The CDR3 has 14 residues. Trimming removed 7 bases from V and 5 bases from J; junction bases left unmatched: 8.

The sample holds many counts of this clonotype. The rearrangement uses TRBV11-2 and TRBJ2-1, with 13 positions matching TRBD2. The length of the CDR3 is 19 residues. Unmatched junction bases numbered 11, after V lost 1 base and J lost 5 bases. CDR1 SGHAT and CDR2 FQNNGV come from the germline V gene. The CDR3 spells CASSLVYLPGLAGHNEQFF. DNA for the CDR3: TGTGCCAGCAGCTTAGTTTACCTACCGGGACTAGCGGGGCACAATGAGCAGTTCTTC.

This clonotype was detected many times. The CDR3 bases are TGCAGTGCTAGACGACTAGGAGAGACCCAGTACTTC. This encodes CSARRLGETQYF. The chain has TRBV20-1 and TRBJ2-5; a weak D match, TRBD2 (6 bases). Trimming took off 2 bases at V and 4 bases at J, with 8 bases between the two ends. The length of the CDR3 is 12 residues. Per germline, CDR1 DFQATT and CDR2 SNEGSKA (reference sequence).

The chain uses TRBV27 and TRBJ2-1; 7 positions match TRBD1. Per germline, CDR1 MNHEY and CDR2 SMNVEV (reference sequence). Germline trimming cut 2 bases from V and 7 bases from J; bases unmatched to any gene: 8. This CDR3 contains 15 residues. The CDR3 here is CASSLEGGVYNEQFF. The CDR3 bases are TGTGCCAGCAGTTTAGAAGGGGGCGTCTATAATGAGCAGTTCTTC.

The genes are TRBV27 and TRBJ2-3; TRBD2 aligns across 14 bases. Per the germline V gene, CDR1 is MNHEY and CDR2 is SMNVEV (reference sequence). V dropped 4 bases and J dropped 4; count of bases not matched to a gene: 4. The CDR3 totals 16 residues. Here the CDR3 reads CASSSRLAGGSDTQYF. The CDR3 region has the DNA TGTGCCAGCAGTTCCCGACTAGCGGGAGGGTCAGATACGCAGTATTTT.

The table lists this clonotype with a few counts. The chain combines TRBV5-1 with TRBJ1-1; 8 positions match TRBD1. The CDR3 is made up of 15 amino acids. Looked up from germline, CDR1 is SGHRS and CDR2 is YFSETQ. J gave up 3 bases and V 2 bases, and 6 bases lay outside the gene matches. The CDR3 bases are TGCGCCAGCAGCTTATTCACGACAGGGGACACTGAAGCTTTCTTT. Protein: CASSLFTTGDTEAFF. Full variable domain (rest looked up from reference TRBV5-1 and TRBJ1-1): KAGVTQTPRYLIKTRGQQVTLSCSPISGHRSVSWYQQTPGQGLQFLFEYFSETQRNKGNFPGRFSGRQFSNSRSEMNVSTLELGDSALYLCASSLFTTGDTEAFFGQGTRLTVV.

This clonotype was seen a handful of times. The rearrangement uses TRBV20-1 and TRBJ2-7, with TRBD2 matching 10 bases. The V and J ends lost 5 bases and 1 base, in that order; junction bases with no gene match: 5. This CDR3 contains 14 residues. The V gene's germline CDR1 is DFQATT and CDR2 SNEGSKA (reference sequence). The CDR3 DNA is TGCAGTGCTGCTCCGGGACTAGCGTCCTACGAGCAGTACTTC. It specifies CSAAPGLASYEQYF.

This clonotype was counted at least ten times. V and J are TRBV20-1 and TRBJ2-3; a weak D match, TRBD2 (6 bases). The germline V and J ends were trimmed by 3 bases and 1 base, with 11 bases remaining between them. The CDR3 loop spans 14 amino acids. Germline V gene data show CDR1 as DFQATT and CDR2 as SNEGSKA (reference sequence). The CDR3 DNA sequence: TGCAGTGCTAGTTTCTCGGGGGGCACAGATACGCAGTATTTT. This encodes CSASFSGGTDTQYF.

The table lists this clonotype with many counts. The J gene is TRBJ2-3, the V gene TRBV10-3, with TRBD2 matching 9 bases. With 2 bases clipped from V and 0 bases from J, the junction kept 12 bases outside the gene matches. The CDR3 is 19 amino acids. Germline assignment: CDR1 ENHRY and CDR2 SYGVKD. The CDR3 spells CAISESSLAGPDSTDTQYF. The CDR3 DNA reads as TGTGCCATCAGTGAGAGTAGTCTAGCGGGGCCCGATAGCACAGATACGCAGTATTTT.

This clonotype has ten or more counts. The CDR3 coding sequence is TGTGCCAGCAGCTCGGGACAGGGGGAAAAACTGTTTTTT. Translating gives CASSSGQGEKLFF. The chain recombines TRBV7-3 with TRBJ1-4; 10 bases are shared with TRBD1. Germline values: CDR1 SGHTA, CDR2 FQGTGA. The CDR3 loop spans 13 amino acids. The J segment lost 8 bases and the V segment lost 4 bases, leaving 1 base of the junction unmatched. Together with reference TRBV7-3 and TRBJ1-4, the CDR3 gives the full variable domain: GAGVSQTPSNKVTEKGKYVELRCDPISGHTALYWYRQSLGQGPEFLIYFQGTGAADDSGLPNDRFFAVRPEGSVSTLKIQRTERGDSAVYLCASSSGQGEKLFFGSGTQLSVL.

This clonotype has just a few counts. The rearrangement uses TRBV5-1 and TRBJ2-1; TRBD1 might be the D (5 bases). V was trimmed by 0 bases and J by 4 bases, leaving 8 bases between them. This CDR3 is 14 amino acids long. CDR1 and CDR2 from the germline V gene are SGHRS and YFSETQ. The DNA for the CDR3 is TGCGCCAGCAGCTTGGAGGGGCCGTACAATGAGCAGTTCTTC. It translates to CASSLEGPYNEQFF.

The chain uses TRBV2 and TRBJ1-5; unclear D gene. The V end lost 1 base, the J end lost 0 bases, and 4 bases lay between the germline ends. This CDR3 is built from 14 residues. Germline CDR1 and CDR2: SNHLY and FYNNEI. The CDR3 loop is CASSEDSSNQPQHF. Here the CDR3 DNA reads TGTGCCAGCAGTGAAGACAGTAGCAATCAGCCCCAGCATTTT.

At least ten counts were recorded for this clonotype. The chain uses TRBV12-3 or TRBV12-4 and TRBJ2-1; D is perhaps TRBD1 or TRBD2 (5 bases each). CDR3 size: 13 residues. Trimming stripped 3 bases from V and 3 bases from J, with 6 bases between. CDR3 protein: CASSLGRYNEQFF. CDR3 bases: TGTGCCAGCAGTTTGGGACGCTACAATGAGCAGTTCTTC.

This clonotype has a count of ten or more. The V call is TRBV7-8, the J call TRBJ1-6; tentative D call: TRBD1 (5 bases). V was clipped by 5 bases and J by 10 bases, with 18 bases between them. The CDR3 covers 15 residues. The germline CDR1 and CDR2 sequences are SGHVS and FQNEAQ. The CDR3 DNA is TGTGCCAGCAGCGGTACGGGACCTCTTGGGTCACCCCTCCACTTT. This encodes CASSGTGPLGSPLHF.

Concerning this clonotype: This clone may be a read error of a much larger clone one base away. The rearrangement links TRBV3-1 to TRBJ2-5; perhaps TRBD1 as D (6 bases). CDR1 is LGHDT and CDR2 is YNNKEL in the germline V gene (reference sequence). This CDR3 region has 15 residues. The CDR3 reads CATSQDTGYQETQYF. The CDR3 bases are TGTGCCACCAGCCAAGATACAGGGTACCAAGAGACCCAGTACTTC.